Here is one T cell receptor beta chain with its context. Its antigen is currently unknown. Sampling of alopecia areata patients yielded lesional scalp punch biopsies as well as peripheral blood. The sample comes from a study of CD8+ T cells in alopecia areata. On the study more broadly: For the treated group, dosing was oral tofacitinib at 5 to 10 mg twice daily.

As the sequencing template, cDNA was produced by extracting RNA and reverse transcribing it. The repertoire was sequenced with immunoSEQ multiplex PCR; TCRdb's copy has only in-frame clones and lacks some. The sample consists of around 140,000 clones, roughly half of them appearing once. Whole-study findings and limits: Mice showed TCR sharing more clearly than patients did, possibly owing to HLA. Higher clonality than in normal scalp was seen in lesional scalp, especially alopecia totalis/universalis.

The starting material was CD4+ T cells sorted from blood, obtained at week 0. This clonotype originated in a human donor with alopecia areata.

The DNA for the CDR3 is TGTGCCAGCAGCTTAGTCCGCGGTGTAGCCCCCTACGAGCAGTACTTC. Protein: CASSLVRGVAPYEQYF. The chain is built from TRBV11-2 and TRBJ2-7; the D is unclear. Germline-derived CDR1 and CDR2 are SGHAT and FQNNGV. The CDR3 sequence is 16 residues long. V lost 1 base and J lost 2, with 15 bases in between.